The 29 T cell receptor beta chains listed next were all sequenced from one sample in a study of blood T cells in healthy people across ages. A second PCR, run for roughly 7 to 11 cycles, used a sample-barcoded 5' primer plus a J-beta primer mix. TCRdb re-derived calls from the 5' RACE reads in MiXCR, one entry per CDR3 protein. This sample has approximately 800,000 distinct CDR3 sequences; around 36% occur once, and the top ten carry roughly 13%. Sequenced: blood. The origin of the receptors is a man between 18 and 29 years old in good health.

About this clonotype itself: This may arise from a read error, as a much more abundant clone is one base away. V is TRBV4-3 and J is TRBJ2-1; D is uncertain. Germline lookup yields CDR1 LGHNA and CDR2 YSLEER. The CDR3 sequence is 14 residues long. The CDR3 nucleotides read TGCGCCAGCAGCCAAGGCGGAGTTTACAATGGGCAGTTCTTC. This gives the protein CASSQGGVYNGQFF.

This clonotype was recorded a few times. The rearrangement joins TRBV4-2 to TRBJ2-3; D is perhaps TRBD2 (6 bases). CDR3 size: 16 residues. Trimming cost V 4 bases and J 2 bases, with 16 bases left between them. Germline V gives CDR1 LGHNA, CDR2 YNFKEQ. The CDR3 region is CASSPNAGRTTDTQYF. In nucleotides, the CDR3 is TGTGCCAGCAGCCCAAACGCGGGGCGAACCACAGATACGCAGTATTTT.

V is TRBV12-3 or TRBV12-4 and J is TRBJ2-3; TRBD1 agrees at 7 bases. The junction had 8 bases not matched to a gene; V was cut back by 7 bases and J by 4 bases. The CDR3 consists of 14 residues. CDR3 region: CASNRGHYADTQYF. The CDR3 DNA sequence: TGTGCCAGCAATAGGGGGCATTACGCAGATACGCAGTATTTT.

V gene TRBV4-1 combines with J gene TRBJ2-5, with 7 bases identical to TRBD2. Germline lookup yields CDR1 MGHRA and CDR2 YSYEKL. With 4 bases clipped from V and 13 bases from J, the junction kept 18 bases outside the gene matches. The CDR3 extends over 15 amino acids. The CDR3 sequence: CASSLRFRGVDERYF. CDR3 DNA sequence: TGCGCCAGCAGCCTCCGGTTCCGGGGGGTCGATGAGCGGTACTTC.

CDR3 amino acids: CASSPDRTLEPQHF. The CDR3 DNA reads TGTGCCAGCAGCCCGGACAGGACCTTGGAGCCCCAGCATTTT. The V gene is TRBV11-2, the J gene TRBJ1-5, with 7 bases fitting TRBD1. Per the germline V gene, CDR1 is SGHAT and CDR2 is FQNNGV. The J segment lost 8 bases and the V segment lost 5 bases, leaving 9 bases of the junction unmatched. The CDR3 totals 14 residues.

This clonotype was detected ten times or more. The J gene is TRBJ2-3, the V gene TRBV4-3; D gene ambiguous. This CDR3 region has 15 residues. Deletions cut 5 bases from V and 0 bases from J, with 12 bases between. The germline V gene has CDR1 LGHNA and CDR2 YSLEER. The CDR3 DNA reads TGCGCCAGCAGCTCGTCGAGAACTAGCACAGATACGCAGTATTTT. Its protein product is CASSSSRTSTDTQYF.

The rearrangement joins TRBV12-3 or TRBV12-4 to TRBJ1-2; 11 positions agree with TRBD1. The CDR3 loop spans 15 amino acids. After removal of 6 bases from V and 13 bases from J, the junction contained 16 bases not matched to a gene. This chain's CDR3 is CASSPLSTGTGGITF. CDR3 DNA: TGTGCCAGCAGCCCGTTGTCGACAGGGACAGGGGGGATCACCTTC.

The V gene is TRBV6-5, the J gene TRBJ2-1; TRBD1 matches 9 bases. Germline V CDR1 and CDR2: MNHEY, SVGAGI. V lost 2 bases and J lost 8; bases outside the gene matches: 7. CDR3 length: 15 residues. In nucleotides, the CDR3 is TGTGCCAGCAGTTACGGGGACAGGGTGTTTTATGAGCAGTTCTTC. This translates into CASSYGDRVFYEQFF.

This chain links TRBV2 with TRBJ2-2, with TRBD2 matching over 14 bases. V shed 1 base and J 5 bases; nucleotides not matched to a gene: 6. Per the germline V gene, CDR1 is SNHLY and CDR2 is FYNNEI. This CDR3 is built from 18 residues. As DNA, the CDR3 is TGTGCCAGCAGTGAAGGTGGACTAGCGGGGGGCTGGACCGGGGAGCTGTTTTTT. Protein product: CASSEGGLAGGWTGELFF.

Concerning this clonotype: Since a much larger clone is just one base distant, this may be a read error. The chain has TRBV10-3 and TRBJ1-6; the match to TRBD1 covers 7 bases. The CDR3 length is 12 residues. The germline gives CDR1 ENHRY, CDR2 SYGVKD. Here the CDR3 reads CVIGDREASLHF. The CDR3 DNA reads TGTGTCATCGGCGACAGGGAGGCGTCCCTCCACTTT.

This clonotype was observed a handful of times. DNA of the CDR3: TGCGCCAGCAGCTTGGAGGGCACAGGGGCAGATACGCAGTATTTT. Amino acids: CASSLEGTGADTQYF. The V call is TRBV5-1, the J call TRBJ2-3; TRBD1 matches 7 bases. The V gene's germline CDR1 is SGHRS and CDR2 YFSETQ. The CDR3 covers 15 residues. Trimming took 0 bases from V and 4 from J; bases not matched to a gene: 5.

The chain links TRBV15 to TRBJ1-1; D gene unclear. This CDR3 is built from 15 residues. V shed 0 bases and J shed 0 bases, with 8 bases lying between them. Germline V gene data show CDR1 as LNHNV and CDR2 as YYDKDF (reference sequence). The CDR3: CATSRDVTVNTEAFF. CDR3 DNA: TGTGCCACCAGCAGAGATGTGACTGTGAACACTGAAGCTTTCTTT. Full variable domain (outside the CDR3, taken from reference TRBV15 and TRBJ1-1): DAMVIQNPRYQVTQFGKPVTLSCSQTLNHNVMYWYQQKSSQAPKLLFHYYDKDFNNEADTPDNFQSRRPNTSFCFLDIRSPGLGDTAMYLCATSRDVTVNTEAFFGQGTRLTVV.

This sequence joins TRBV10-3 and TRBJ1-4, with 9 bases identical to TRBD1. The CDR3 runs 14 residues. Germline assignment: CDR1 ENHRY and CDR2 SYGVKD. The V segment lost 8 bases and the J segment 8 bases; nucleotides outside the gene matches: 9. The CDR3 loop is CAIGSGTGNEKLFF. As DNA, the CDR3 is TGTGCCATCGGCTCCGGGACAGGGAACGAAAAACTGTTTTTT.

The rearrangement links TRBV14 to TRBJ2-4; 9 bases match TRBD1. The J call may be wrong; the DNA end is better matched by TRBJ2-7. Germline V gene data show CDR1 as SGHDN and CDR2 as FVKESK. The CDR3 runs to 16 residues. CDR3 DNA sequence: TGTGCCAGCAGCCATACGGGACAGGGAAGGGTTTACGAGCAGTACTTC. Residues: CASSHTGQGRVYEQYF.

Only a few counts were recorded for this clonotype. The gene calls are TRBV6-1 and TRBJ1-6; D not certain. With 1 base removed from V and 9 bases from J, the gap between germline ends came to 4 bases. The CDR3 consists of 12 residues. Germline V gene data show CDR1 as MNHNS and CDR2 as SASEGT. The CDR3 DNA reads as TGTGCCAGCAGTGAAGTCAGTTCACCCCTCCACTTT. Amino acids: CASSEVSSPLHF.

The table lists this clonotype with many counts. The rearrangement joins TRBV6-5 to TRBJ2-3; tentative D call: TRBD2 (6 bases). The CDR3 covers 17 residues. CDR1 is MNHEY, CDR2 SVGAGI, per germline. V gave up 0 bases and J gave up 5 bases, with 18 bases separating them. CDR3: CASSYSGGGRVQDTQYF. The CDR3 nucleotides read TGTGCCAGCAGTTACTCGGGGGGTGGAAGGGTACAAGATACGCAGTATTTT.

As regards this clonotype: Possible read error: a much larger clone is one base away. The chain links TRBV5-5 to TRBJ2-5; possible D gene TRBD2, 6 bases. The V and J ends lost 4 bases and 11 bases respectively, with 21 bases between them. The CDR3 consists of 14 residues. Per the germline V gene, CDR1 is SGHKS and CDR2 is YYEKEE (reference sequence). The CDR3 bases are TGTGCCAGCAGCACCGACGTGGGGGGAAATGAGCAGTACTTC. Translation: CASSTDVGGNEQYF. Full variable domain (missing parts from reference TRBV5-5 and TRBJ2-5): DAGVTQSPTHLIKTRGQQVTLRCSPISGHKSVSWYQQVLGQGPQFIFQYYEKEERGRGNFPDRFSARQFPNYSSELNVNALLLGDSALYLCASSTDVGGNEQYFGPGTRLLVL.

This clonotype was seen more than once but under ten times. This chain links TRBV5-1 with TRBJ2-3; tentatively, D is TRBD2 (6 bases). Germline lookup yields CDR1 SGHRS and CDR2 YFSETQ. Trimming stripped 0 bases from V and 5 bases from J, with 13 bases between. The CDR3 totals 15 residues. The CDR3: CASSLGARRGDTQYF. CDR3 DNA sequence: TGCGCCAGCAGCTTGGGGGCCCGGAGGGGAGATACGCAGTATTTT.

This clonotype appeared a few times. J is TRBJ1-5 and V is TRBV7-2; no definite D call. Germline lookup yields CDR1 SGHTA and CDR2 FQGNSA. Between the trimmed V and J ends, which lost 6 bases and 1 base, there was a span of 10 bases. There are 14 residues in the CDR3. CDR3: CASSTWVSNQPQHF. The DNA for the CDR3 is TGTGCCAGCAGTACATGGGTCAGCAATCAGCCCCAGCATTTT.

There are a few counts of this clonotype. The chain is built from TRBV7-2 and TRBJ2-7; D not resolved. CDR1 SGHTA and CDR2 FQGNSA come from the germline V gene. V lost 3 bases and J 0 bases, leaving 12 bases between the germline ends. The CDR3 has 15 amino acids. The CDR3 region has the DNA TGTGCCAGCAGCTTCCCCTTAATTCCCTCCTACGAGCAGTACTTC. This gives the protein CASSFPLIPSYEQYF. Combining the CDR3 with reference TRBV7-2 and TRBJ2-7 gives the whole variable domain GAGVSQSPSNKVTEKGKDVELRCDPISGHTALYWYRQSLGQGLEFLIYFQGNSAPDKSGLPSDRFSAERTGGSVSTLTIQRTQQEDSAVYLCASSFPLIPSYEQYFGPGTRLTVT.

This sequence joins TRBV7-9 and TRBJ2-3; no clear D gene. CDR3 size: 14 residues. With 0 bases removed from V and 9 bases from J, the gap between germline ends came to 13 bases. Germline V gives CDR1 SEHNR, CDR2 FQNEAQ (reference sequence). CDR3: CASSLASDGFTQYF. For the CDR3, the DNA is TGTGCCAGCAGCTTAGCGAGTGACGGCTTCACGCAGTATTTT. The variable domain in full, completed from reference TRBV7-9 and TRBJ2-3, reads DTGVSQNPRHKITKRGQNVTFRCDPISEHNRLYWYRQTLGQGPEFLTYFQNEAQLEKSRLLSDRFSAERPKGSFSTLEIQRTEQGDSAMYLCASSLASDGFTQYFGPGTRLTVL.

This clonotype was seen repeatedly, ten times or more. The chain employs TRBV20-1 and TRBJ2-7, with a weak D call TRBD2 (5 bases). The CDR3 sequence is 15 residues long. Germline-derived CDR1 and CDR2 are DFQATT and SNEGSKA (reference sequence). Trimming cost V 6 bases and J 0 bases, with 18 bases left between them. In nucleotides, the CDR3 is TGCAGTGCCCCCAACTTCGGGGTTAACTCCTACGAGCAGTACTTC. As protein: CSAPNFGVNSYEQYF.

The table lists this clonotype with many counts. The chain couples TRBV7-7 to TRBJ2-2; the D gene is possibly TRBD1 (6 bases). Germline values: CDR1 SSHAT, CDR2 FNYEAQ (reference sequence). This CDR3 is 14 amino acids long. Trimming took 6 bases from V and 2 from J, leaving 10 bases between them. CDR3 nucleotides: TGTGCCAGCAGGCCGGGACACAACACCGGGGAGCTGTTTTTT. The encoded protein is CASRPGHNTGELFF.

This clonotype was seen many times. The chain recombines TRBV4-1 with TRBJ2-7; TRBD1 matches at 7 bases. This CDR3 is 14 amino acids long. V shed 1 base and J 4 bases; nucleotides not matched to a gene: 4. The germline V gene has CDR1 MGHRA and CDR2 YSYEKL. The CDR3 is CASSQVLTGYEQYF. CDR3 bases: TGCGCCAGCAGCCAAGTTTTGACAGGGTACGAGCAGTACTTC.

The V gene is TRBV19, the J gene TRBJ2-5, with 13 bases lining up with TRBD2. The trim removed 2 bases at V and 13 bases at J, leaving 16 bases unmatched. This CDR3 has 17 amino acids. In germline, CDR1 is LNHDA, CDR2 SQIVND (reference sequence). In nucleotides, the CDR3 is TGTGCCAGTAGTATAACGGTGACTAGCGGGGGGACATACGAGCGGTACTTC. Translated: CASSITVTSGGTYERYF. Complete variable domain (other parts from reference TRBV19 and TRBJ2-5): DGGITQSPKYLFRKEGQNVTLSCEQNLNHDAMYWYRQDPGQGLRLIYYSQIVNDFQKGDIAEGYSVSREKKESFPLTVTSAQKNPTAFYLCASSITVTSGGTYERYFGPGTRLLVL.

As for this clonotype: An end of the junction does not agree with germline; a read error may underlie this. The chain recombines TRBV14 with TRBJ2-4; TRBD2 is a possible D gene (5 bases). CDR1 and CDR2 from the germline V gene are SGHDN and FVKESK. The CDR3 contains 15 residues. This CDR3 reads CASSQAGVAENIQYF. The CDR3, as DNA: TGTGCCAGCAGCCAAGCCGGGGTAGCCGAAAACATTCAGTACTTC.

This clonotype has more than one count but fewer than ten. V is TRBV2 and J is TRBJ1-4; TRBD1 matches 7 bases. Germline CDR1 SNHLY, CDR2 FYNNEI. The V and J ends lost 8 bases and 7 bases, in that order; junction bases with no gene match: 7. This CDR3 comprises 13 residues. The CDR3 sequence: CASRQGIGEKLFF. The CDR3 bases are TGTGCCAGCCGACAGGGTATAGGTGAAAAACTGTTTTTT.

This clonotype was seen more than once but under ten times. This sequence joins TRBV9 and TRBJ2-1; TRBD2 aligns across 11 bases. The DNA end favors TRBJ2-7, so the J call may be wrong. There are 16 residues in the CDR3. Germline values: CDR1 SGDLS, CDR2 YYNGEE. DNA for the CDR3: TGTGCCAGCAGCGTGGGGACTAGCGGCTCCTACAATGAGCAGTACTTC. Translated, it gives CASSVGTSGSYNEQYF.

This clonotype has a count of ten or more. The rearrangement uses TRBV5-5 and TRBJ2-3, with 11 bases aligning to TRBD1. The CDR3 is 15 residues long. Losses at the gene ends were 1 base for V and 6 bases for J; bases not matched to a gene: 4. The germline gives CDR1 SGHKS, CDR2 YYEKEE (reference sequence). CDR3 sequence: CASSLSGTGGDTQYF. Here the CDR3 DNA reads TGTGCCAGCAGCTTGTCCGGGACAGGGGGGGATACGCAGTATTTT.